This record concerns one T cell receptor (beta chain) sequence. This may come from a read error, since a much larger clone is one base off. The data originate from a study of T cells in Graves' hyperthyroidism and ophthalmopathy. Diagnoses rested on clinical symptoms, serum thyroxine and TRAb, thyroid ultrasound and orbital computed tomography. This CDR3 has 13 amino acids. CDR1 is DFQATT and CDR2 is SNEGSKA in the germline V gene (reference sequence). Amplified regions were TCR beta CDR3 sequences from RNA transcripts. Carried out on the TCR CDR3, a first-round RT-PCR used the HTBI primer set. TCRdb called the multiplex PCR reads again in MiXCR, with one record for every CDR3 protein. The sample has hundreds of thousands of distinct CDR3 sequences, nearly 45% seen once.

Sequencing was carried out using peripheral blood or thyroid tissue (not recorded which). The chain combines TRBV20-1 with TRBJ1-3, with D uncertain. This TCR was sampled from an adult man with Graves' disease, either hyperthyroidism or ophthalmopathy (not recorded which). CDR3 in amino acids: CSARVVAGSTIYF. Written as DNA, the CDR3 is TGCAGTGCTAGAGTGGTGGCTGGAAGCACCATATATTTT.